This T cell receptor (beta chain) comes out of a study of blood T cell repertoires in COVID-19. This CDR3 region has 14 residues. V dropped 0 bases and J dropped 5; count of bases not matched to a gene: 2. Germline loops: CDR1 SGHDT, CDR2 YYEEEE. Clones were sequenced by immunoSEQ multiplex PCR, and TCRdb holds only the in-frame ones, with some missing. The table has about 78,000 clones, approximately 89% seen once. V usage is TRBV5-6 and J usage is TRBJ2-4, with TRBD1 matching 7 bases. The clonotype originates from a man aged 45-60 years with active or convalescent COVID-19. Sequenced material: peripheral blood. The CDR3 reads CASSLAGTENIQYF. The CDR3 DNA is TGTGCCAGCAGCTTGGCCGGGACAGAAAACATTCAGTACTTC.